Each of the 12 T cell receptor beta chains below was sequenced from the same sample in a study of blood T cell repertoires in COVID-19. Method: immunoSEQ multiplex PCR; TCRdb's copy keeps in-frame clones and lacks some. The data show a few hundred thousand clones, roughly four fifths seen once. The material sequenced was PBMCs or T cells enriched from blood (not recorded which). The receptor source for this set is a woman aged 45-65 years who had recovered from COVID-19.

The genes are TRBV3-1 (or the pseudogene TRBV3-2) and TRBJ2-1; 9 bases agree with TRBD2. The ends lost 0 bases at V and 9 bases at J; junction bases unmatched: 9. The CDR3 runs to 16 residues. Germline V gene sequence: CDR1 LGHDT, CDR2 YNNKEL (reference sequence). CDR3 DNA: TGTGCCAGCAGCCAAGAAAGACTAGCGGTCGCAGGTGAGCAGTTCTTC. Translating gives CASSQERLAVAGEQFF.

This sequence joins TRBV4-1 and TRBJ1-4; D remains ambiguous. The V and J ends lost 4 bases and 2 bases respectively, with 14 bases between them. The CDR3 length is 16 residues. The V gene's germline CDR1 is MGHRA and CDR2 YSYEKL. CDR3 sequence (DNA): TGCGCCAGCAGCCCTGGCCGGGGTAGCACTAATGAAAAACTGTTTTTT. Its protein product is CASSPGRGSTNEKLFF.

This chain joins TRBV30 and TRBJ2-7; D is uncertain. CDR1 is GTSNPN, CDR2 SVGIG, per germline (reference sequence). CDR3 length equals 11 residues. The ends were cut back, 0 bases at V and 6 bases at J, with 6 bases in the middle. The CDR3 sequence: CAWSVSSEQYF. The CDR3, as DNA: TGTGCCTGGAGTGTGTCCAGCGAGCAGTACTTC.

This rearrangement joins TRBV6-4 to TRBJ2-1; the D gene is possibly TRBD1 (6 bases). The CDR3 loop spans 16 amino acids. Trimming took off 0 bases at V and 0 bases at J, with 9 bases between the two ends. From germline, CDR1 is MRHNA and CDR2 SNTAGT. CDR3 in amino acids: CASSDSTGSSYNEQFF. Here the CDR3 DNA reads TGTGCCAGCAGTGACTCCACAGGGAGCTCCTACAATGAGCAGTTCTTC.

The chain has TRBV10-3 and TRBJ1-1, with D perhaps TRBD1 (5 bases). V gave up 1 base and J gave up 1 base, with 7 bases separating them. This CDR3 comprises 14 residues. Germline CDR1 is ENHRY and CDR2 is SYGVKD. The CDR3 DNA reads as TGTGCCATCAGTGAGTGGGGCCAGAACACTGAAGCTTTCTTT. Its protein is CAISEWGQNTEAFF.

This clone has more than one count but fewer than ten. Distinct nucleotide sequences in the sample also encode this CDR3. The chain recombines TRBV30 with TRBJ1-2; no clear D gene. Germline V gene sequence: CDR1 GTSNPN, CDR2 SVGIG (reference sequence). There are 13 residues in the CDR3. Deletions cut 3 bases from V and 2 bases from J, with 10 bases between. In nucleotides, the CDR3 is TGTGCCTGGAGCCCAGGTCAAAACTATGGCTACACCTTC. It is translated as CAWSPGQNYGYTF.

The genes are TRBV7-2 and TRBJ2-7, with TRBD2 matching over 8 bases. Per germline, CDR1 SGHTA and CDR2 FQGNSA. Losses at the gene ends were 1 base for V and 4 bases for J; bases not matched to a gene: 9. This CDR3 is built from 16 residues. This CDR3 reads CASSLGTGGRRYEQYF. The CDR3 DNA follows: TGTGCCAGCAGCTTAGGTACGGGCGGGAGGAGGTACGAGCAGTACTTC.

In DNA form, the CDR3 reads TGCGCCAGCAGCCAAGATCTTCACAGGGGTTCGGGCAATCAGCCCCAGCATTTT. As protein: CASSQDLHRGSGNQPQHF. This chain links TRBV4-3 with TRBJ1-5; 7 bases are shared with TRBD1. The CDR3 is 18 amino acids. Per germline, CDR1 LGHNA and CDR2 YSLEER. V dropped 0 bases and J dropped 2; count of bases not matched to a gene: 10.

The chain carries TRBV6-4 and TRBJ1-2, with D possibly matching TRBD1 (6 bases). This CDR3 has 15 amino acids. Trimming removed 4 bases from V and 2 bases from J, with 14 bases in between. CDR1 is MRHNA and CDR2 is SNTAGT in the germline V gene. The CDR3 loop is CASSAATGLNYGYTF. In DNA form, the CDR3 reads TGTGCCAGCAGTGCCGCGACAGGCCTAAACTATGGCTACACCTTC.

The chain combines TRBV3-1 (or the pseudogene TRBV3-2) with TRBJ1-3; the match to TRBD1 covers 7 bases. From germline, CDR1 is LGHDT and CDR2 YNNKEL (reference sequence). CDR3 length: 16 residues. V lost 7 bases to trimming and J lost 3 bases; unmatched junction nucleotides: 12. In DNA form, the CDR3 reads TGTGCCAGCAAGGGGGCGAGACAGGGTTTTGGAAACACCATATATTTT. Protein product: CASKGARQGFGNTIYF.

The chain combines TRBV19 with TRBJ1-4; TRBD1 matches at 7 bases. The CDR3 extends over 15 amino acids. Germline values: CDR1 LNHDA, CDR2 SQIVND (reference sequence). V shed 5 bases and J 7 bases; nucleotides not matched to a gene: 10. CDR3 in DNA: TGTGCCAGTAGTCCGATGACAGGGTCGGGTGAAAAACTGTTTTTT. It is translated as CASSPMTGSGEKLFF.

The V call is TRBV5-6, the J call TRBJ2-7; 7 bases align to TRBD1. Trimming at V came to 5 bases and at J to 5 bases, leaving 13 bases not matched to a gene. The CDR3 covers 15 residues. The germline V gene encodes CDR1 SGHDT and CDR2 YYEEEE. The CDR3 DNA reads TGTGCCAGCAGGGAACCTCCGGGACAGACGAACGAGCAGTACTTC. Protein sequence: CASREPPGQTNEQYF.